What follows are 26 T cell receptor beta chains derived from one specimen sequenced in a study of long-term antiretroviral therapy in people with HIV. Runs used v3.0 of the immunoSEQ assay and were done at survey level. TCRdb's table, derived via immunoSEQ multiplex PCR, lists solely in-frame clones and lacks some. The data contain 30,000 to 40,000 clones, approximately 97% of them singletons. Sequences were derived from unsorted PBMCs, sampled 6.9 years after starting antiretroviral therapy. The receptors were gathered from a man aged 25 to 45 with HIV.

V is TRBV7-6 and J is TRBJ1-2; 10 nucleotides align to TRBD1. This CDR3 is built from 13 residues. V lost 5 bases to trimming and J lost 8 bases; unmatched junction nucleotides: 5. Germline V gene data show CDR1 as SGHVS and CDR2 as FNYEAQ. The CDR3 DNA follows: TGTGCCAGCAGCAAGACAGGGGGCGGCGGCTACACCTTC. Its protein is CASSKTGGGGYTF.

Of note for this clone: The same CDR3 can be traced to other DNA sequences in this sample. This chain links TRBV7-2 with TRBJ2-7; either TRBD1 or TRBD2 may fit D (5 bases each). Germline CDR1 is SGHTA and CDR2 is FQGNSA. The V and J ends lost 5 bases and 4 bases respectively, with 9 bases between them. The CDR3 has 12 residues. The CDR3 is CASSLRGYEQYF. CDR3 bases: TGTGCCAGCAGCCTGAGGGGTTACGAGCAGTACTTC.

The V and J genes are TRBV7-8 and TRBJ1-5; 7 bases align to TRBD1. V shed 4 bases and J 7 bases; nucleotides not matched to a gene: 16. There are 17 residues in the CDR3. Germline CDR1 and CDR2: SGHVS and FQNEAQ. Written as DNA, the CDR3 is TGTGCCAGCAGCTCTCCGACTCGACAGGGACGAGGACAGCCCCAGCATTTT. As protein: CASSSPTRQGRGQPQHF.

The CDR3 region has the DNA TGTGCCAGCAGCTTATCCCCTAGCAATCAGCCCCAGCATTTT. Protein: CASSLSPSNQPQHF. This rearrangement joins TRBV7-2 to TRBJ1-5; D is ambiguous. The CDR3 loop spans 14 amino acids. The V end was cut by 2 bases, the J end by 0 bases, with 5 bases between. Germline V gene lookup returns CDR1 SGHTA and CDR2 FQGNSA.

The chain couples TRBV7-2 to TRBJ2-7; perhaps TRBD2 as D (6 bases). The V end lost 4 bases, the J end lost 0 bases, and 10 bases lay between the germline ends. CDR3 length: 14 amino acids. In germline, CDR1 is SGHTA, CDR2 FQGNSA. CDR3 sequence: CASSWGLNSYEQYF. CDR3 DNA: TGTGCCAGCAGCTGGGGACTGAACTCCTACGAGCAGTACTTC.

The chain links TRBV11-2 to TRBJ2-1, with D maybe TRBD2 (6 bases). Per germline, CDR1 SGHAT and CDR2 FQNNGV. The CDR3 has 13 residues. Trimming took 4 bases from V and 6 from J, leaving 10 bases between them. The DNA of the CDR3 is TGTGCCAGCAGCTCCCGGGAGTCCAATGAGCAGTTCTTC. Residues: CASSSRESNEQFF.

This chain connects TRBV2 to TRBJ2-2; no reliable D call. V was pared by 0 bases and J by 6 bases, with 8 bases between. CDR3 length: 14 residues. The V gene's germline CDR1 is SNHLY and CDR2 FYNNEI. The CDR3 spells CASSEALGAGELFF. The CDR3 nucleotides read TGTGCCAGCAGTGAAGCGCTTGGGGCCGGGGAGCTGTTTTTT.

The chain recombines TRBV9 with TRBJ2-2, with TRBD1 matching 7 bases. V trimming: 2 bases; J trimming: 2 bases; junction bases outside the gene matches: 3. The CDR3 contains 15 residues. Germline V gene lookup returns CDR1 SGDLS and CDR2 YYNGEE. CDR3 nucleotides: TGTGCCAGCAGCGTCGGGACAGACAACACCGGGGAGCTGTTTTTT. This encodes CASSVGTDNTGELFF.

The chain recombines TRBV7-8 with TRBJ1-5, with D perhaps TRBD1 (5 bases). V gave up 1 base and J gave up 5 bases, with 12 bases separating them. CDR1 and CDR2 (germline): SGHVS, FQNEAQ. There are 15 residues in the CDR3. The CDR3 region has the DNA TGTGCCAGCAGCTTAGAGTCTGGACACTATCAGCCCCAGCATTTT. As protein: CASSLESGHYQPQHF.

The CDR3 reads CASSFPTGTNYGYTF. CDR3 nucleotides: TGTGCCAGCAGCTTCCCGACAGGGACGAACTATGGCTACACCTTC. This chain joins TRBV7-9 and TRBJ1-2, with TRBD1 matching 7 bases. CDR1 and CDR2 from the germline V gene are SEHNR and FQNEAQ (reference sequence). CDR3 length: 15 amino acids. V shed 3 bases and J 2 bases; nucleotides not matched to a gene: 6.

The rearrangement links TRBV10-3 to TRBJ2-5; D may be TRBD1 (6 bases). With 0 bases removed from V and 5 bases from J, the gap between germline ends came to 22 bases. CDR3 size: 18 residues. CDR1 is ENHRY, CDR2 SYGVKD, per germline. As DNA, the CDR3 is TGTGCCATCAGTGAGTCCAGGTCCAGGGGTCAGGGTTTTGAGACCCAGTACTTC. This gives the protein CAISESRSRGQGFETQYF.

The CDR3 DNA reads as TGTGCCTGGAGTGTACAAGGGCGGGCAGGGGGCTACACCTTC. Amino acid sequence: CAWSVQGRAGGYTF. V gene TRBV30 combines with J gene TRBJ1-2, with a weak D call TRBD1 (5 bases). This CDR3 has 14 amino acids. Trimming cost V 0 bases and J 8 bases, with 16 bases left between them. Per germline, CDR1 GTSNPN and CDR2 SVGIG (reference sequence).

The chain is built from TRBV4-1 and TRBJ2-6; D gene uncertain. The V gene lost 4 bases and the J gene lost 0 bases, with 10 bases spanning the gap. Germline lookup yields CDR1 MGHRA and CDR2 YSYEKL. This CDR3 has 16 amino acids. The CDR3 DNA sequence: TGCGCCAGCAGCCCTGTAAGTGGCTCTGGGGCCAACGTCCTGACTTTC. Encoded protein: CASSPVSGSGANVLTF.

The V and J genes are TRBV18 and TRBJ2-5, with TRBD1 as a possible D gene (6 bases). Germline V gene sequence: CDR1 KGHSH, CDR2 LQKENI. The ends were cut back, 1 base at V and 4 bases at J, with 13 bases in the middle. The CDR3 covers 15 residues. The CDR3 loop reads CASSPLGTRAETQYF. Written as DNA, the CDR3 is TGTGCCAGCTCACCACTGGGGACAAGAGCAGAGACCCAGTACTTC. The complete variable domain, with remaining parts taken from reference TRBV18 and TRBJ2-5, reads NAGVMQNPRHLVRRRGQEARLRCSPMKGHSHVYWYRQLPEEGLKFMVYLQKENIIDESGMPKERFSAEFPKEGPSILRIQQVVRGDSAAYFCASSPLGTRAETQYFGPGTRLLVL.

The chain has TRBV9 and TRBJ2-7, with TRBD2 identical over 9 bases. The CDR3 is made up of 14 amino acids. CDR1 and CDR2 from the germline V gene are SGDLS and YYNGEE. V dropped 3 bases and J dropped 2; count of bases not matched to a gene: 3. The CDR3 protein is CASSEGLAPYEQYF. The CDR3 nucleotides are TGTGCCAGCAGCGAGGGACTAGCTCCCTACGAGCAGTACTTC.

CDR3 nucleotides: TGTGCCAGCAGTGAAGGGCCCCAACGGGGCTATGGCTACACCTTC. Translating it yields CASSEGPQRGYGYTF. The chain has TRBV6-1 and TRBJ1-2; no definite D call. This CDR3 has 15 amino acids. The germline V and J ends were trimmed by 1 base and 4 bases, with 13 bases remaining between them. Germline values: CDR1 MNHNS, CDR2 SASEGT.

The V and J genes are TRBV4-3 and TRBJ2-1; the match to TRBD2 covers 10 bases. The germline V gene has CDR1 LGHNA and CDR2 YSLEER. V lost 2 bases, J lost 7 bases, and 8 bases stayed unmatched. CDR3 length: 16 amino acids. In DNA form, the CDR3 reads TGCGCCAGCAGCCAAAGCGGGGGGGTAATCGGGAATGAGCAGTTCTTC. Translation: CASSQSGGVIGNEQFF.

The count of this clone is one. The genes are TRBV6-5 and TRBJ1-2; D ambiguous. V lost 0 bases and J 5 bases, leaving 10 bases between the germline ends. Germline CDR1 is MNHEY and CDR2 is SVGAGI. This CDR3 spans 14 amino acids. CDR3 sequence: CASSYSDKIYGYTF. The CDR3 nucleotides are TGTGCCAGCAGTTACTCTGACAAAATTTATGGCTACACCTTC.

A single count supports this clone. The chain carries TRBV14 and TRBJ2-2; TRBD1 aligns across 7 bases. The germline CDR1 and CDR2 sequences are SGHDN and FVKESK. Unmatched junction bases numbered 18, after V lost 5 bases and J lost 6 bases. This CDR3 contains 18 residues. The chain's CDR3 is CASSASPPGTAFPGELFF. For the CDR3, the DNA is TGTGCCAGCAGCGCCTCCCCCCCCGGGACAGCGTTCCCCGGGGAGCTGTTTTTT.

This clone was observed a single time. This rearrangement joins TRBV11-2 to TRBJ2-3, with 7 positions matching TRBD2. CDR3 length equals 15 residues. Germline V gene sequence: CDR1 SGHAT, CDR2 FQNNGV. V lost 3 bases to trimming and J lost 3 bases; unmatched junction nucleotides: 6. The CDR3, as DNA: TGTGCCAGCAGCTTGGTAGGCGGGAGAACAGATACGCAGTATTTT. It specifies CASSLVGGRTDTQYF.

V and J are TRBV7-2 and TRBJ1-2; D may be TRBD1 (5 bases). The CDR3 has 14 amino acids. V dropped 1 base and J dropped 4 bases, with 10 bases sitting between them. Germline-derived CDR1 and CDR2 are SGHTA and FQGNSA. This chain's CDR3 is CASSLVSGTYGYTF. As DNA, the CDR3 is TGTGCCAGCAGCTTAGTGTCAGGGACCTATGGCTACACCTTC.

The sample holds one count of this clone. V is TRBV6-6 and J is TRBJ2-3, with 9 bases fitting TRBD2. After removal of 5 bases from V and 2 bases from J, the junction contained 5 bases not matched to a gene. The CDR3 is 15 amino acids. Per germline, CDR1 MNHNY and CDR2 SVGAGI (reference sequence). The CDR3 is CASSMQREDTDTQYF. The CDR3 DNA is TGTGCCAGCAGTATGCAGCGGGAGGACACAGATACGCAGTATTTT.

The V and J genes are TRBV9 and TRBJ2-5; TRBD2 agrees at 7 bases. Germline CDR1 SGDLS, CDR2 YYNGEE. V gave up 4 bases and J gave up 0 bases; unmatched junction bases: 3. This CDR3 comprises 14 residues. The CDR3 spells CASSNLADQETQYF. DNA of the CDR3: TGTGCCAGCAGCAACCTAGCGGACCAAGAGACCCAGTACTTC.

The V call is TRBV10-3, the J call TRBJ2-7; D is unclear. This CDR3 region has 13 residues. Trimming removed 4 bases at V and 0 bases at J, with 7 bases between. The germline gives CDR1 ENHRY, CDR2 SYGVKD. The CDR3 here is CAISVPDSYEQYF. The CDR3 DNA follows: TGTGCCATCAGTGTACCAGACTCCTACGAGCAGTACTTC.

This chain joins TRBV2 and TRBJ1-2; D uncertain. The CDR3 contains 13 residues. V gave up 1 base and J gave up 4 bases, with 7 bases separating them. Germline CDR1 reads SNHLY; CDR2 reads FYNNEI. The CDR3 DNA reads TGTGCCAGCAGTGAAGACAGATCCTATGGCTACACCTTC. Residues: CASSEDRSYGYTF.

The chain joins TRBV9 to TRBJ2-7; 8 bases line up with TRBD2. Trimming removed 4 bases from V and 6 bases from J; junction bases left unmatched: 12. The CDR3 runs 15 residues. Germline-derived CDR1 and CDR2 are SGDLS and YYNGEE. The CDR3 reads CASSLTGTRTSEQYF. The CDR3 coding sequence is TGTGCCAGCAGCCTCACCGGGACTAGGACCTCCGAGCAGTACTTC.